What follows are 13 T cell receptor beta chains derived from one specimen sequenced in a study of T cells in Graves' hyperthyroidism and ophthalmopathy. There were TCR beta CDR3 regions amplified from RNA transcripts. In the first-round RT-PCR of the TCR CDR3, the HTBI primer set was used. TCRdb redid the calling of the multiplex PCR reads with MiXCR, one entry per CDR3 protein. This table holds roughly 500,000 distinct CDR3 sequences, over 35% found once. The sample comprised peripheral blood or thyroid tissue (not recorded which). These receptors were obtained from an adult woman with Graves' disease, either hyperthyroidism or ophthalmopathy (not recorded which).

This clonotype was observed many times. V and J are TRBV20-1 and TRBJ2-2; 11 bases match TRBD1. After removal of 6 bases from V and 7 bases from J, the junction contained 10 bases not matched to a gene. Germline assignment: CDR1 DFQATT and CDR2 SNEGSKA (reference sequence). This CDR3 is built from 15 residues. The CDR3 DNA reads as TGCAGTGCCTTATTAGGACAGGGGGCTGGCGGGGAGCTGTTTTTT. Its protein is CSALLGQGAGGELFF.

This clonotype was seen at least ten times. This chain joins TRBV20-1 and TRBJ1-5; weak D call: TRBD1 (6 bases). V lost 5 bases to trimming and J lost 3 bases, with 11 bases between them. This CDR3 is built from 13 residues. Germline V gene sequence: CDR1 DFQATT, CDR2 SNEGSKA (reference sequence). CDR3 residues: CSASPGANQPQHF. Here the CDR3 DNA reads TGCAGTGCTTCACCGGGGGCCAATCAGCCCCAGCATTTT.

J is TRBJ2-2 and V is TRBV29-1; D unresolved. Germline CDR1 is SQVTM and CDR2 is ANQGSEA. The V gene lost 6 bases and the J gene lost 5 bases, with 10 bases spanning the gap. The CDR3 sequence is 12 residues long. CDR3 sequence: CSVQSWTGELFF. CDR3 bases: TGCAGCGTGCAAAGCTGGACCGGGGAGCTGTTTTTT.

The V call is TRBV28, the J call TRBJ1-2; D is perhaps TRBD1 (6 bases). Germline CDR1 MDHEN, CDR2 SYDVKM. This CDR3 comprises 15 residues. The V and J ends lost 6 bases and 6 bases respectively, with 20 bases between them. This CDR3 is CASRRTGGGGNGYTF. In DNA form, the CDR3 reads TGTGCCAGCAGACGCACCGGGGGAGGGGGGAATGGCTACACCTTC.

The CDR3, as DNA: TGCGCCAGCAGCTTGAATGGACGAACGGGGGAAGCTTTCTTT. Translating gives CASSLNGRTGEAFF. V and J are TRBV5-1 and TRBJ1-1, with D unclear. V lost 1 base and J lost 8, with 15 bases in between. The V gene's germline CDR1 is SGHRS and CDR2 YFSETQ. The CDR3 totals 14 residues.

This sequence joins TRBV4-1 and TRBJ1-4; 7 nucleotides match TRBD1. Germline values: CDR1 MGHRA, CDR2 YSYEKL. The CDR3 consists of 17 residues. V lost 2 bases to trimming and J lost 10 bases; unmatched junction nucleotides: 16. CDR3 DNA sequence: TGCGCCAGCAGCCAACCTCTTTGGGACAGTGCTCCGGGAAAACTGTTTTTT. Translation gives CASSQPLWDSAPGKLFF.

V usage is TRBV4-3 and J usage is TRBJ2-7; no definite D call. The V gene's germline CDR1 is LGHNA and CDR2 YSLEER. The V end lost 0 bases, the J end lost 1 base, and 13 bases lay between the germline ends. CDR3 length: 16 residues. The CDR3 protein is CASSQEWPDTSYEQYF. In DNA, the CDR3 is TGCGCCAGCAGCCAAGAATGGCCTGATACTTCCTACGAGCAGTACTTC.

This chain links TRBV11-2 with TRBJ2-2, with TRBD2 matching over 14 bases. Germline V gene data show CDR1 as SGHAT and CDR2 as FQNNGV. The CDR3 loop spans 19 amino acids. V lost 4 bases, J lost 6 bases, and 13 bases stayed unmatched. The CDR3 loop reads CASSSTQMTSGRGPGELFF. The CDR3, as DNA: TGTGCCAGCAGCTCAACCCAAATGACTAGCGGGAGGGGTCCCGGGGAGCTGTTTTTT.

V is TRBV7-9 and J is TRBJ2-7; a possible D gene is TRBD2 (6 bases). CDR1 and CDR2 (germline): SEHNR, FQNEAQ (reference sequence). The V and J ends lost 8 bases and 0 bases respectively, with 11 bases between them. The CDR3 spans 13 residues. The CDR3: CASGTPPSYEQYF. CDR3 coding DNA: TGTGCCAGCGGGACTCCCCCCTCCTACGAGCAGTACTTC.

This clonotype was recorded at least ten times. The gene calls are TRBV5-6 and TRBJ2-2; D is undetermined. This CDR3 is 15 amino acids long. CDR1 and CDR2 (germline): SGHDT, YYEEEE. The V and J ends lost 1 base and 1 base respectively, with 8 bases between them. Written as DNA, the CDR3 is TGTGCCAGCAGCTTGCAGAGCTTGAACACCGGGGAGCTGTTTTTT. It is translated as CASSLQSLNTGELFF.

At least ten counts were recorded for this clonotype. The chain is built from TRBV19 and TRBJ1-1; TRBD1 might be the D (6 bases). The germline V gene has CDR1 LNHDA and CDR2 SQIVND (reference sequence). Trimming took off 6 bases at V and 1 base at J, with 21 bases between the two ends. The CDR3 consists of 17 residues. The CDR3 reads CASRKVPGHSSNTEAFF. CDR3 sequence (DNA): TGTGCCAGTAGGAAAGTACCGGGACACTCCTCGAACACTGAAGCTTTCTTT.

This clonotype has ten or more counts. The chain combines TRBV29-1 with TRBJ1-4; tentative D call: TRBD1 (6 bases). The CDR3 runs 14 residues. V lost 7 bases and J 2 bases, leaving 14 bases between the germline ends. CDR1 SQVTM and CDR2 ANQGSEA come from the germline V gene. The CDR3 loop reads CSALTGGTNEKLFF. In DNA, the CDR3 is TGCAGCGCCCTGACAGGAGGTACTAATGAAAAACTGTTTTTT. Together with reference TRBV29-1 and TRBJ1-4, the CDR3 gives the full variable domain: SAVISQKPSRDICQRGTSLTIQCQVDSQVTMMFWYRQQPGQSLTLIATANQGSEATYESGFVIDKFPISRPNLTFSTLTVSNMSPEDSSIYLCSALTGGTNEKLFFGSGTQLSVL.

In this sample, this clonotype turned up a few times. The CDR3: CASSLGDYEETQYF. The CDR3 DNA sequence: TGTGCCAGCAGTTTGGGGGACTACGAAGAGACCCAGTACTTC. V usage is TRBV12-3 or TRBV12-4 and J usage is TRBJ2-5, with 7 bases matching TRBD2. Losses at the gene ends were 3 bases for V and 3 bases for J; bases not matched to a gene: 4. This CDR3 is built from 14 residues.